Following are 11 T cell receptor beta chains from one sample sequenced in a study of T cell changes during pregnancy in multiple sclerosis. The assay was immunoSEQ multiplex PCR, and TCRdb's table has in-frame clones only and misses some. The sample carries tens of thousands of clones, more than 85% recorded once. Specimen: CD4+ T cells from peripheral blood mononuclear cells, collected after pregnancy. Receptors were obtained from a female donor in good health, enrolled as a control in a pregnancy study.

Only a few counts were recorded for this clone. V gene TRBV29-1 combines with J gene TRBJ1-1; D is uncertain. There are 13 residues in the CDR3. CDR1 is SQVTM, CDR2 ANQGSEA, per germline. Trimming took off 2 bases at V and 0 bases at J, with 7 bases between the two ends. CDR3 loop: CSVEMGVNTEAFF. CDR3 nucleotides: TGCAGCGTTGAAATGGGAGTGAACACTGAAGCTTTCTTT.

The V and J genes are TRBV28 and TRBJ2-5; a possible D gene is TRBD1 (6 bases). The CDR3 is 15 residues long. The germline gives CDR1 MDHEN, CDR2 SYDVKM. V was pared by 3 bases and J by 5 bases, with 16 bases between. The CDR3 loop reads CASSFPARGVETQYF. DNA for the CDR3: TGTGCCAGCAGTTTTCCCGCCAGGGGAGTGGAGACCCAGTACTTC.

The V call is TRBV19, the J call TRBJ1-1; D is undetermined. Germline CDR1 is LNHDA and CDR2 is SQIVND (reference sequence). This CDR3 contains 15 residues. V was clipped by 7 bases and J by 0 bases, with 15 bases between them. Written as DNA, the CDR3 is TGTGCCAGTAAGACTGGCTGGATCATGAACACTGAAGCTTTCTTT. It encodes CASKTGWIMNTEAFF.

The chain employs TRBV5-1 and TRBJ2-6, with 8 nucleotides matching TRBD1. CDR1 and CDR2 (germline): SGHRS, YFSETQ. The CDR3 spans 16 residues. Unmatched junction bases numbered 9, after V lost 7 bases and J lost 3 bases. Here the CDR3 DNA reads TGCGCCAGCGCCCGCCAGGGGGCGCTTGGGGCCAACGTCCTGACTTTC. It is translated as CASARQGALGANVLTF.

This chain uses TRBV28 with TRBJ2-3; D perhaps matches TRBD2 (6 bases). From germline, CDR1 is MDHEN and CDR2 SYDVKM. V was cut by 5 bases and J by 3 bases, with 24 bases left in between. The CDR3 has 18 residues. CDR3 protein: CASSPATSNNAETDTQYF. The CDR3 DNA reads as TGTGCCAGCAGTCCCGCGACTAGTAATAACGCCGAAACAGATACGCAGTATTTT.

V usage is TRBV29-1 and J usage is TRBJ2-3; 8 nucleotides align to TRBD2. The CDR3 runs 14 residues. Germline V gene lookup returns CDR1 SQVTM and CDR2 ANQGSEA. With 5 bases clipped from V and 1 base from J, the junction kept 5 bases outside the gene matches. The CDR3 sequence is CSVPPTSGTDTQYF. As DNA, the CDR3 is TGCAGCGTTCCTCCGACTAGCGGCACAGATACGCAGTATTTT.

The CDR3: CASSPRRDGGELFF. For the CDR3, the DNA is TGTGCCAGCTCACCGCGCAGGGATGGCGGGGAGCTGTTTTTT. The chain links TRBV18 to TRBJ2-2, with TRBD1 as a possible D gene (5 bases). The CDR3 runs 14 residues. V lost 3 bases and J 7 bases, leaving 12 bases between the germline ends. Germline V CDR1 and CDR2: KGHSH, LQKENI.

The chain recombines TRBV5-1 with TRBJ1-2, with unresolved D. Germline V CDR1 and CDR2: SGHRS, YFSETQ. The CDR3 is made up of 13 amino acids. The V and J ends lost 4 bases and 2 bases respectively, with 9 bases between them. CDR3 protein: CASSEEGNYGYTF. The CDR3 coding sequence is TGCGCCAGCAGCGAAGAGGGAAACTATGGCTACACCTTC. Full variable domain (rest looked up from reference TRBV5-1 and TRBJ1-2): KAGVTQTPRYLIKTRGQQVTLSCSPISGHRSVSWYQQTPGQGLQFLFEYFSETQRNKGNFPGRFSGRQFSNSRSEMNVSTLELGDSALYLCASSEEGNYGYTFGSGTRLTVV.

This chain connects TRBV28 to TRBJ1-1; 7 nucleotides match TRBD1. Germline-derived CDR1 and CDR2 are MDHEN and SYDVKM. Trimming cost V 1 base and J 6 bases; bases outside gene matches: 11. This CDR3 contains 16 residues. The CDR3 is CASSLFLTGSRAEAFF. Here the CDR3 DNA reads TGTGCCAGCAGTTTATTTTTGACAGGGAGTCGGGCTGAAGCTTTCTTT.

The chain has TRBV10-3 and TRBJ2-1, with TRBD1 matching over 9 bases. The CDR3 is made up of 19 amino acids. Germline V CDR1 and CDR2: ENHRY, SYGVKD. V lost 4 bases, J lost 4 bases, and 17 bases stayed unmatched. CDR3 coding DNA: TGTGCCATCAGTGCCCCCGGGACAGGGTTTCTCTCTGTATACAATGAGCAGTTCTTC. This translates into CAISAPGTGFLSVYNEQFF.

This chain uses TRBV7-6 with TRBJ1-3, with 7 positions matching TRBD1. This CDR3 region has 16 residues. V dropped 5 bases and J dropped 4; count of bases not matched to a gene: 11. Looked up from germline, CDR1 is SGHVS and CDR2 is FNYEAQ. CDR3 amino acids: CASSRGQVPGGNTIYF. The CDR3 nucleotides are TGTGCCAGCAGCCGAGGACAGGTCCCGGGGGGAAACACCATATATTTT.